Listed below are T cell receptor beta chains from one sample, sequenced in a study of beta chain features in type 1 diabetes. The table came from immunoSEQ multiplex PCR; TCRdb's copy has only in-frame clones and leaves some out. Of around 150,000 clones in the sample, 8.5% to 10% were seen once. Sequencing input: central memory CD4+ T cells from blood. The receptors stem from a woman in her thirties with type 1 diabetes. CDR3s include the opening cysteine and the closing phenylalanine or tryptophan. D genes are given only for firm matches. Clone size is given for some rows only: seen once, a few or many times, or a class if the clone is expanded.

size: few; V: TRBV5-1; J: TRBJ2-7; D: NA; CDR3: CASSTVTGNYEQYF; DNA: TGCGCCAGCAGCACCGTGACAGGAAACTACGAGCAGTACTTC
size: NA; V: TRBV5-1; J: TRBJ1-2; D: NA; CDR3: CASSFRQSRLNYGYTF; DNA: TGCGCCAGCAGCTTCAGGCAGAGCCGCCTCAACTATGGCTACACCTTC
size: NA; V: TRBV6-6; J: TRBJ2-7; D: NA; CDR3: CASSYSGLEGGNEQYF; DNA: TGTGCCAGCAGTTACTCGGGCCTGGAGGGTGGGAACGAGCAGTACTTC
size: few; V: TRBV29-1; J: TRBJ2-7; D: TRBD1; CDR3: CSAGDREGYEQYF; DNA: TGCAGCGCGGGGGACAGGGAAGGCTACGAGCAGTACTTC
size: NA; V: TRBV7-3; J: TRBJ2-1; D: TRBD2; CDR3: CASSFSGMGYNEQFF; DNA: TGTGCCAGCAGCTTTAGCGGGATGGGGTACAATGAGCAGTTCTTC
size: NA; V: TRBV7-3; J: TRBJ2-1; D: TRBD2; CDR3: CASSLMLAGERNEQFF; DNA: TGTGCCAGCAGCTTAATGCTAGCGGGAGAGCGGAATGAGCAGTTCTTC
size: few; V: TRBV27; J: TRBJ2-5; D: NA; CDR3: CASSPLAQETQYF; DNA: TGTGCCAGCAGTCCTCTAGCCCAAGAGACCCAGTACTTC
size: few; V: TRBV7-3; J: TRBJ1-2; D: NA; CDR3: CASSLVSGPGSNYGYTF; DNA: TGTGCCAGCAGCTTAGTTAGCGGGCCTGGCTCTAACTATGGCTACACCTTC
size: many; V: TRBV14; J: TRBJ2-5; D: NA; CDR3: CASSRGRETQYF; DNA: TGTGCCAGCAGCCGAGGGAGGGAGACCCAGTACTTC
size: few; V: TRBV7-9; J: TRBJ1-1; D: NA; CDR3: CASSPFEVSNTEAFF; DNA: TGTGCCAGCAGCCCCTTTGAGGTTTCGAACACTGAAGCTTTCTTT
size: few; V: TRBV5-4; J: TRBJ1-2; D: TRBD1; CDR3: CASSETGQATNYGYTF; DNA: TGTGCCAGCAGCGAAACGGGACAGGCCACTAACTATGGCTACACCTTC
size: NA; V: TRBV11-1; J: TRBJ2-1; D: TRBD2; CDR3: CASSLELAGDNEQFF; DNA: TGTGCCAGCAGCTTAGAACTAGCGGGAGACAATGAGCAGTTCTTC
size: NA; V: TRBV5-4; J: TRBJ2-1; D: TRBD2; CDR3: CASSWTSGPQPWDEQFF; DNA: TGTGCCAGCAGCTGGACTAGCGGCCCCCAGCCTTGGGATGAGCAGTTCTTC
size: NA; V: TRBV5-1; J: TRBJ2-1; D: TRBD1; CDR3: CASSYGRTGEANEQFF; DNA: TGCGCCAGCAGTTACGGGCGGACAGGGGAGGCCAATGAGCAGTTCTTC
size: few; V: TRBV2; J: TRBJ1-5; D: NA; CDR3: CASSGQLNQPQHF; DNA: TGTGCCAGCAGTGGCCAACTCAATCAGCCCCAGCATTTT
size: few; V: TRBV11-2; J: TRBJ2-5; D: NA; CDR3: CASSFRESQETQYF; DNA: TGTGCCAGCAGCTTTCGGGAATCCCAAGAGACCCAGTACTTC
size: NA; V: TRBV4-1; J: TRBJ2-2; D: NA; CDR3: CASSQVGGLRRTVAGELFF; DNA: TGCGCCAGCAGCCAAGTGGGGGGGCTGAGAAGGACCGTCGCCGGGGAGCTGTTTTTT
size: NA; V: TRBV27; J: TRBJ1-2; D: TRBD1; CDR3: CASKTRGLQGGENYGYTF; DNA: TGTGCCAGCAAAACTAGGGGCCTCCAGGGGGGAGAAAACTATGGCTACACCTTC
size: few; V: TRBV6-5; J: TRBJ1-5; D: TRBD1; CDR3: CASSGQGSNQPQHF; DNA: TGTGCCAGCAGCGGACAGGGTAGCAATCAGCCCCAGCATTTT
size: NA; V: TRBV5-1; J: TRBJ1-1; D: TRBD1; CDR3: CASSRDRGGTEAFF; DNA: TGCGCCAGCAGCCGGGACAGAGGGGGCACTGAAGCTTTCTTT
size: NA; V: TRBV7-9; J: TRBJ1-2; D: TRBD1; CDR3: CASTSGQGARGYTF; DNA: TGTGCCAGCACCTCGGGACAGGGGGCGAGGGGCTACACCTTC
size: many; V: TRBV30; J: TRBJ1-4; D: TRBD1; CDR3: CAFALETGRVEKLFF; DNA: TGTGCCTTTGCCCTCGAGACAGGGCGCGTCGAAAAACTGTTTTTT
size: few; V: TRBV18; J: TRBJ1-1; D: TRBD1; CDR3: CASSPNRGNTEAFF; DNA: TGTGCCAGCTCACCTAACAGGGGGAACACTGAAGCTTTCTTT
size: few; V: TRBV5-4; J: TRBJ2-6; D: TRBD2; CDR3: CASSLEGSGRSSGANVLTF; DNA: TGTGCCAGCAGCTTGGAGGGTAGCGGGAGAAGCTCTGGGGCCAACGTCCTGACTTTC
size: NA; V: TRBV21-1; J: TRBJ2-7; D: NA; CDR3: CASSPPGFKNAYEQYF; DNA: TGTGCCAGCAGCCCCCCGGGATTCAAGAACGCCTACGAGCAGTACTTC
size: NA; V: TRBV5-1; J: TRBJ2-2; D: NA; CDR3: CASSRDTGELFF; DNA: TGCGCCAGCAGCCGGGACACCGGGGAGCTGTTTTTT
size: few; V: TRBV7-7; J: TRBJ2-3; D: NA; CDR3: CASSLGSGGPSTDTQYF; DNA: TGTGCTAGCAGCTTAGGGAGCGGCGGCCCGAGCACAGATACGCAGTATTTT
size: few; V: TRBV4-1; J: TRBJ1-1; D: TRBD1; CDR3: CASSPSGQANTEAFF; DNA: TGCGCCAGCAGCCCATCTGGACAGGCGAACACTGAAGCTTTCTTT
size: few; V: TRBV30; J: TRBJ1-1; D: TRBD1; CDR3: CAWRRTGTEAFF; DNA: TGTGCCTGGAGACGGACAGGGACTGAAGCTTTCTTT
size: few; V: TRBV6-6; J: TRBJ2-1; D: NA; CDR3: CASSYSRVGNEQFF; DNA: TGTGCCAGCAGTTATTCGCGGGTGGGGAATGAGCAGTTCTTC
size: NA; V: TRBV11-2; J: TRBJ2-1; D: TRBD2; CDR3: CASSFGLARGNEQFF; DNA: TGTGCCAGCAGCTTTGGACTAGCTCGGGGGAATGAGCAGTTCTTC
size: NA; V: TRBV18; J: TRBJ1-1; D: NA; CDR3: CASSPRYFVGGNTEAFF; DNA: TGTGCCAGCTCACCAAGGTACTTTGTCGGGGGGAACACTGAAGCTTTCTTT
size: NA; V: TRBV5-1; J: TRBJ2-5; D: NA; CDR3: CASSLDLGTGETQYF; DNA: TGCGCCAGCAGCTTGGATCTGGGAACGGGGGAGACCCAGTACTTC
size: NA; V: TRBV7-9; J: TRBJ2-1; D: NA; CDR3: CAMGGRFSLSSYNEQFF; DNA: TGTGCCATGGGCGGGCGTTTCTCCCTCAGCTCCTACAATGAGCAGTTCTTC
size: NA; V: TRBV6-1; J: TRBJ2-3; D: TRBD2; CDR3: CATNSGSGADTQYF; DNA: TGTGCCACCAACAGCGGGAGTGGTGCAGATACGCAGTATTTT
size: NA; V: TRBV7-8; J: TRBJ1-2; D: TRBD1; CDR3: CASSQRGQGTGYTF; DNA: TGTGCCAGCAGCCAGCGGGGACAGGGGACTGGCTACACCTTC